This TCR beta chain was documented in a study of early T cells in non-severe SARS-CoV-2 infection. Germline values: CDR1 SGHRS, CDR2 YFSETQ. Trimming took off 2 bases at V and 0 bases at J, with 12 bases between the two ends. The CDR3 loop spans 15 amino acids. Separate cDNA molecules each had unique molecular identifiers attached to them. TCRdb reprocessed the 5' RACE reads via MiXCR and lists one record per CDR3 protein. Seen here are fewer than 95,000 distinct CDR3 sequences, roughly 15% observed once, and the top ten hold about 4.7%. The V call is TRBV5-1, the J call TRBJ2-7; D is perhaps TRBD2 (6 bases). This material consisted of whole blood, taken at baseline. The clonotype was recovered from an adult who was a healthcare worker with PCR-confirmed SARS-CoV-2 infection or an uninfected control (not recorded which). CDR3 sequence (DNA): TGCGCCAGCAGCTTCGGGCGCGGGATCTCCTACGAGCAGTACTTC. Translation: CASSFGRGISYEQYF.